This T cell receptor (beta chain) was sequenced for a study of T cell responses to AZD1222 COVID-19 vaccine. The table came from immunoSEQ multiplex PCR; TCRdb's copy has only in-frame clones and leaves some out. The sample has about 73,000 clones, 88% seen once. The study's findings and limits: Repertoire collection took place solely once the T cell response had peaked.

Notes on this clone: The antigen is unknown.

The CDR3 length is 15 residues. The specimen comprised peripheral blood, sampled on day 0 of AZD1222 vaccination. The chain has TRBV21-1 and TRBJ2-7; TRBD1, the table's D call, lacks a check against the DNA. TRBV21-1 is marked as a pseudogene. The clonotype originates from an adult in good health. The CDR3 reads CASSQTTDRESEQYF. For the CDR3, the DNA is TGTGCCAGCAGCCAAACCACCGACAGGGAAAGCGAGCAGTACTTC.